This T cell receptor beta chain stems from a study of technical replicates of blood from a few donors (dated by TCRdb to about 2017). The library was obtained by the immunoSEQ multiplex PCR assay. TCRdb re-hosts the immuneACCESS table, in-frame sequences only. Its copies lack some clones; in the studies checked, an unresolved V gene accounts for under half of them, and the cause for the rest is not known. For this sample the table gives roughly 79,000 clones, of which around 92% were detected only once. The ten most abundant clones make up around 0.43% of the sample. Clipping removes 3 bases from V and 5 bases from J, with 11 as the unmatched junction base count. Looking up the germline V gene yields CDR1 SGHRS and CDR2 YFSETQ. The CDR3 numbers 15 residues from cysteine through phenylalanine. Only CDR3 DNA remains: 45 bases, in frame from the first base. As concerns this clone: Its antigen is still unknown. No clone much larger than this one lies a single base away; base qualities are absent.

Sequencing was done on a sample of T cells isolated from PBMCs. The sequence came from a human donor in good health. The rearranged chain carries TRBV5-1 and TRBJ2-7, with 7 central nucleotides matching TRBD1. The bases are TGCGCCAGCAGCTCTGACAGGGCCCATTATCACGAGCAGTACTTC. Its translation reads: CASSSDRAHYHEQYF.